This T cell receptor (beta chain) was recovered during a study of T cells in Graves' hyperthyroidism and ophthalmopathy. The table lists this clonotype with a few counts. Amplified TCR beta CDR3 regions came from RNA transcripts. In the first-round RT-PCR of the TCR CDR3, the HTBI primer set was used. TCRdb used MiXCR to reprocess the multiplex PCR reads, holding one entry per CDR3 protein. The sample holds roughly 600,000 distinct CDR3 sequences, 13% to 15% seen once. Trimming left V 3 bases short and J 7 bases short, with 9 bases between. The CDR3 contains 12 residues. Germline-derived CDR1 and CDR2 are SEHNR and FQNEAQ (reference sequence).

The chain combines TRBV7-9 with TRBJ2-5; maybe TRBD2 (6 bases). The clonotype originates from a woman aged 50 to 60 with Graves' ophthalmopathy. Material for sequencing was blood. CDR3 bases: TGTGCCAGCAGCTTGTTGGGGGGGACCCAGTACTTC. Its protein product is CASSLLGGTQYF.